The present entry profiles one TCR beta chain with its context. This clonotype was counted ten times or more. What this receptor recognizes is not known. No base qualities exist here, and no much larger clone lies one base off it. Receptor libraries were prepared by RT-PCR. The run used an Illumina HiSeq 2500. TCRdb trimmed the raw reads at Q25, called clones with MiXCR and kept productive beta chains. When rows share a CDR3 protein, they turn into one entry using the most common DNA and genes. For this sample the table gives more than 550,000 distinct CDR3 sequences, of which roughly 12% were detected only once. Roughly 10% of the sample belongs to the ten largest clones. These data originate in a study of response to subunit inactivated influenza vaccine (dated 2018 in TCRdb). About the study as a whole: Deep quantitative T cell receptor repertoire profiling was used in the study to track responses to a trivalent subunit inactivated influenza vaccine. General conclusions and limits of the study: The authors suggested that each seasonal influenza vaccination may recruit only a limited number of new T cells.

From cysteine to phenylalanine, the CDR3 is 14 amino acids long. Of the read, only the CDR3 DNA is kept; its 42 bases are in frame from base 1. CDR1 and CDR2 are drawn from the germline V gene: SGHTA, FQGTGA. The germline ends are 8 bases apart after V is trimmed by 4 bases and J by 2 bases. The receptor comes from a man aged 45 to 65 who received an inactivated influenza vaccine. Donor details come from another sample of the same person, matched by shared clones. This material consisted of PBMCs from blood, taken on the day of vaccination. The rearrangement joined TRBV7-3 to TRBJ2-2; the D gene is perhaps TRBD1, from 5 matching bases. The CDR3 sequence is CASSSTVNTGELFF. In nucleotides, the sequence is TGTGCCAGCAGCTCGACAGTTAACACCGGGGAGCTGTTTTTT.